The rows below give T cell receptor beta chains drawn from one sample of a study of blood T cell repertoires in COVID-19. The protocol was immunoSEQ multiplex PCR, while the TCRdb copy is restricted to in-frame clones and leaves out a portion. The table lists 90,000 to 130,000 clones, roughly 85% of them singletons, with roughly 1.4% in the top ten. Source material: peripheral blood. These receptors were taken from a man aged 35-49 years with acute or convalescent COVID-19. Each CDR3 is given with its conserved first and last residue. The order of the fields is J gene, D gene, V gene, clone size, CDR3 protein, CDR3 DNA. The D gene is left open where the match is weak. Some rows mark clone size as missing; the rest say once, few, many or name a class of expanded clone.

>TRBJ2-3|-|TRBV6-5|-
CASSSSGPSTDTQYF
TGTGCCAGCAGTTCCAGCGGACCGAGCACAGATACGCAGTATTTT
>TRBJ2-7|-|TRBV6-4|few
CASSDSSRAPPGAYEQYF
TGTGCCAGCAGTGACTCGAGTCGGGCCCCGCCGGGGGCCTACGAGCAGTACTTC
>TRBJ1-1|-|TRBV5-7|-
CASSLAGGETEAFF
TGTGCCAGCAGCTTGGCCGGGGGGGAGACTGAAGCTTTCTTT
>TRBJ2-1|TRBD2|TRBV6-1|-
CASSARGSGAKYNEQFF
TGTGCCAGCAGTGCTCGGGGAAGCGGGGCTAAATACAATGAGCAGTTCTTC
>TRBJ2-5|TRBD2|TRBV10-2|-
CASSELGTTQETQYF
TGCGCCAGCAGTGAGCTAGGGACTACCCAAGAGACCCAGTACTTC
>TRBJ1-4|TRBD1|TRBV4-3|-
CASSQLGQGNEKLFF
TGCGCCAGCAGCCAACTTGGACAGGGGAATGAAAAACTGTTTTTT
>TRBJ1-1|-|TRBV29-1|-
CSVEKDTMNTEAFF
TGCAGCGTTGAAAAGGACACGATGAACACTGAAGCTTTCTTT
>TRBJ2-3|TRBD1|TRBV9|few
CASSARGTGGLTDTQYF
TGTGCCAGCAGCGCCCGGGGGACAGGGGGTTTGACAGATACGCAGTATTTT
>TRBJ2-3|TRBD1|TRBV30|-
CAWSPNGDRVADTQYF
TGTGCCTGGAGCCCAAATGGGGACAGGGTCGCAGATACGCAGTATTTT
>TRBJ2-1|TRBD1|TRBV28|once
CASSSGSGQIFHEQFF
TGTGCCAGCAGTTCCGGATCGGGACAGATCTTTCATGAGCAGTTCTTC
>TRBJ2-1|TRBD1|TRBV7-6|-
CASSSPFGQGRNEQFF
TGTGCCAGCAGCTCCCCCTTCGGACAGGGGAGGAATGAGCAGTTCTTC
>TRBJ2-7|-|TRBV6-2/TRBV6-3|-
CASSLGLPRSSYEQYF
TGTGCCAGCAGCCTCGGACTACCAAGGAGCTCCTACGAGCAGTACTTC
>TRBJ1-4|-|TRBV6-6|-
CASSYSLTGNEKLFF
TGTGCCAGCAGTTACTCGTTAACAGGGAATGAAAAACTGTTTTTT
>TRBJ2-5|-|TRBV12-1|-
CASSPSTGGVLETQYF
TGTGCCAGCAGCCCCTCGACAGGGGGCGTGTTAGAGACCCAGTACTTC
>TRBJ1-3|-|TRBV7-9|-
CASSRDTGNTIYF
TGTGCCAGCAGCCGGGACACAGGAAACACCATATATTTT
>TRBJ1-1|-|TRBV7-8|-
CASSSIRQLNTEAFF
TGTGCCAGCAGCTCCATAAGACAGTTGAACACTGAAGCTTTCTTT
>TRBJ2-6|-|TRBV4-3|-
CASSQEQGTGVLTF
TGCGCCAGCAGCCAAGAACAGGGGACTGGCGTCCTGACTTTC
>TRBJ2-5|TRBD1|TRBV14|-
CASSQDRVTGEETQYF
TGTGCCAGCAGCCAAGACCGAGTGACAGGGGAAGAGACCCAGTACTTC
>TRBJ2-1|-|TRBV29-1|-
CSVGGGYEQFF
TGCAGCGTTGGTGGCGGCTATGAGCAGTTCTTC
>TRBJ1-5|-|TRBV5-6|few
CASRHGGVQCQPQHF
TGTGCCAGCAGGCATGGAGGGGTGCAGTGTCAGCCCCAGCATTTT
>TRBJ2-3|TRBD2|TRBV6-5|-
CASSYSGLAADTQYF
TGTGCCAGCAGTTACTCGGGACTAGCGGCAGATACGCAGTATTTT
>TRBJ1-3|TRBD1|TRBV5-6|-
CASRRGQASGNTIYF
TGTGCCAGCAGGAGGGGACAGGCCTCTGGAAACACCATATATTTT
>TRBJ1-2|-|TRBV28|-
CASRKRGYGYTF
TGTGCCAGCAGGAAACGGGGTTATGGCTACACCTTC
>TRBJ1-5|TRBD1|TRBV18|-
CASSPATGGVQPQHF
TGTGCCAGCTCACCGGCGACAGGGGGGGTTCAGCCCCAGCATTTT
>TRBJ2-5|-|TRBV6-5|-
CASRGAFVQTQYF
TGTGCCAGCCGCGGGGCATTCGTCCAGACCCAGTACTTC
>TRBJ2-7|TRBD1|TRBV2|-
CASTNGQGLYEQYF
TGTGCCAGCACTAACGGACAGGGGTTATATGAGCAGTACTTC
>TRBJ2-1|-|TRBV5-1|few
CASSLSGDMYEQFF
TGCGCCAGCAGCTTGTCTGGGGACATGTATGAGCAGTTCTTC
>TRBJ2-7|-|TRBV5-1|-
CASSFPEGTYEQYF
TGCGCCAGCAGCTTCCCCGAGGGTACCTACGAGCAGTACTTC
>TRBJ1-3|-|TRBV28|-
CASRGDNSGNTIYF
TGTGCCAGCAGAGGGGACAACTCTGGAAACACCATATATTTT
>TRBJ2-1|TRBD1|TRBV7-7|-
CASSLAAGQDHNEQFF
TGTGCTAGCAGCTTAGCGGCGGGACAGGACCACAATGAGCAGTTCTTC
>TRBJ1-6|TRBD1|TRBV28|-
CAYGTEASPLHF
TGTGCCTATGGGACAGAGGCTTCACCCCTCCACTTT
>TRBJ2-7|-|TRBV29-1|-
CSVEGSSTYEQYF
TGCAGCGTTGAGGGTAGCAGTACCTACGAGCAGTACTTC
>TRBJ1-1|-|TRBV6-2/TRBV6-3|-
CASSLQGSLVEAFF
TGTGCCAGCAGCCTGCAGGGTTCTCTGGTTGAAGCTTTCTTT
>TRBJ1-6|-|TRBV30|few
CAFGVGSYNSPLHF
TGTGCCTTCGGGGTTGGCTCCTATAATTCACCCCTCCACTTT
>TRBJ2-3|-|TRBV20-1|-
CSARADTQYF
TGCAGTGCCCGGGCAGATACGCAGTATTTT